The rows below give T cell receptor beta chains drawn from one sample of a study of STAT5B mutations in CD4+ large granular lymphocyte leukemia. The protocol was immunoSEQ multiplex PCR, while the TCRdb copy is restricted to in-frame clones and leaves out a portion. The table records fewer than 40,000 clones, less than 80% of them present only once. Sequences were obtained from CD4+ T cells from blood buffy coats. These receptors were obtained from a human donor in good health. Both conserved end residues are part of each CDR3. The D gene is left open where the match is weak. A clone size is listed for some rows: how often the clone was seen (once, few, many), or a class if it is expanded.

D gene: -
clone size: -
V gene: TRBV6-5
J gene: TRBJ2-2
CDR3 DNA: TGTGCCAGCAGTTACTCGACACGGAACACCGGGGAGCTGTTTTTT
CDR3 protein: CASSYSTRNTGELFF

D gene: TRBD1
clone size: -
V gene: TRBV29-1
J gene: TRBJ2-1
CDR3 DNA: TGCAGCGTTGGCGAGAGGGACAGATACAATGCGCAGTTCTTC
CDR3 protein: CSVGERDRYNAQFF

D gene: TRBD2
clone size: -
V gene: TRBV7-9
J gene: TRBJ2-7
CDR3 DNA: TGTGCCAGCAGCTTGGCTTCCGGGACTAGCCTTTCGGGCGAGCAGTACTTC
CDR3 protein: CASSLASGTSLSGEQYF

D gene: -
clone size: -
V gene: TRBV7-2
J gene: TRBJ1-5
CDR3 DNA: TGTGCCAGCAGCTTAGCGAGCATAGGGGGACAGCCCCAGCATTTT
CDR3 protein: CASSLASIGGQPQHF

D gene: TRBD2
clone size: once
V gene: TRBV19
J gene: TRBJ2-7
CDR3 DNA: TGTGCCAGTAGTATAGCGGGAGGGCCCTACGAGCAGTACTTC
CDR3 protein: CASSIAGGPYEQYF

D gene: TRBD2
clone size: -
V gene: TRBV10-2
J gene: TRBJ2-7
CDR3 DNA: TGCGCCAGCAGTGAGGGGACTAGCGGATCCTACGAGCAGTACTTC
CDR3 protein: CASSEGTSGSYEQYF

D gene: -
clone size: -
V gene: TRBV6-1
J gene: TRBJ1-5
CDR3 DNA: TGTGCCAGCAGGCTGGACGGGACGAGGCAGCCCCAGCATTTT
CDR3 protein: CASRLDGTRQPQHF

D gene: -
clone size: once
V gene: TRBV7-9
J gene: TRBJ1-2
CDR3 DNA: TGTGCCAGCAGCTTAGAGGCCCGTGGCTACACCTTC
CDR3 protein: CASSLEARGYTF

D gene: TRBD1
clone size: -
V gene: TRBV11-1
J gene: TRBJ2-7
CDR3 DNA: TGTGCCAGCAGCTCGGGACAGACCTACGAGCAGTACTTC
CDR3 protein: CASSSGQTYEQYF

D gene: -
clone size: -
V gene: TRBV19
J gene: TRBJ1-1
CDR3 DNA: TGTGCCAGTAGTCGGAGGATCACTGAAGCTTTCTTT
CDR3 protein: CASSRRITEAFF

D gene: -
clone size: -
V gene: TRBV9
J gene: TRBJ2-4
CDR3 DNA: TGTGCCAGCAGCGCAAGCAGTGATTTATTAGCCAAAAACATTCAGTACTTC
CDR3 protein: CASSASSDLLAKNIQYF

D gene: -
clone size: -
V gene: TRBV9
J gene: TRBJ1-4
CDR3 DNA: TGTGCCAGCAGCGTAGAGGGGGGGCGAACTAATGAAAAACTGTTTTTT
CDR3 protein: CASSVEGGRTNEKLFF

D gene: -
clone size: -
V gene: TRBV5-6
J gene: TRBJ1-5
CDR3 DNA: TGTGCCAGCAGCCGGGGAGGGAATATACAGCCCCAGCATTTT
CDR3 protein: CASSRGGNIQPQHF

D gene: -
clone size: once
V gene: TRBV27
J gene: TRBJ2-3
CDR3 DNA: TGTGCCAGCAGTTTATTGGGTAGCGGACCCACAGATACGCAGTATTTT
CDR3 protein: CASSLLGSGPTDTQYF

D gene: -
clone size: few
V gene: TRBV18
J gene: TRBJ1-1
CDR3 DNA: TGTGCCAGCTCACCCACAGCTGAGAACACTGAAGCTTTCTTT
CDR3 protein: CASSPTAENTEAFF

D gene: TRBD1
clone size: -
V gene: TRBV5-6
J gene: TRBJ1-2
CDR3 DNA: TGTGCCAGCAGCCCAAACAGGGGGCTGGGCGGCTACACCTTC
CDR3 protein: CASSPNRGLGGYTF

D gene: -
clone size: -
V gene: TRBV9
J gene: TRBJ2-4
CDR3 DNA: TGTGCCAGCAGTAGACTTGAGGGCGTGGGGAACATTCAGTACTTC
CDR3 protein: CASSRLEGVGNIQYF

D gene: -
clone size: once
V gene: TRBV7-9
J gene: TRBJ1-6
CDR3 DNA: TGTGCCAGCAGCTTAGGGATTAATTCACCCCTCCACTTT
CDR3 protein: CASSLGINSPLHF

D gene: -
clone size: -
V gene: TRBV6-5
J gene: TRBJ1-2
CDR3 DNA: TGTGCCAGCAGTTGCTCGACGGCCGGGGGTGGCTACACCTTC
CDR3 protein: CASSCSTAGGGYTF

D gene: TRBD1
clone size: once
V gene: TRBV11-2
J gene: TRBJ2-3
CDR3 DNA: TGTGCCAGCAGTGTCGACAGGGGGCGGCCAGATACGCAGTATTTT
CDR3 protein: CASSVDRGRPDTQYF

D gene: -
clone size: once
V gene: TRBV4-1
J gene: TRBJ2-5
CDR3 DNA: TGCGCCAGCAGCCAAGGCAGCGGGCAGATCCAAGAGACCCAGTACTTC
CDR3 protein: CASSQGSGQIQETQYF

D gene: -
clone size: once
V gene: TRBV7-2
J gene: TRBJ2-3
CDR3 DNA: TGTGCCAGCAGCTCCCCTCGGGATACGCAGTATTTT
CDR3 protein: CASSSPRDTQYF

D gene: TRBD1
clone size: -
V gene: TRBV6-1
J gene: TRBJ1-3
CDR3 DNA: TGTGCCAGCAGTGAGCCTCAGGGGGCGCTTGGAAACACCATATATTTT
CDR3 protein: CASSEPQGALGNTIYF

D gene: -
clone size: -
V gene: TRBV5-4
J gene: TRBJ2-2
CDR3 DNA: TGTGCCAGCAGCCTCGTGTGGGGGGCGGACACCGGGGAGCTGTTTTTT
CDR3 protein: CASSLVWGADTGELFF

D gene: TRBD1
clone size: -
V gene: TRBV6-1
J gene: TRBJ2-5
CDR3 DNA: TGTGCCACCTCAGAAGGACAGGGGAGGGAAGAGACCCAGTACTTC
CDR3 protein: CATSEGQGREETQYF

D gene: -
clone size: -
V gene: TRBV19
J gene: TRBJ1-4
CDR3 DNA: TGTGCCAGTAGTATCCTCGGGGGCTTGGGGGAAAAACTGTTTTTT
CDR3 protein: CASSILGGLGEKLFF

D gene: -
clone size: -
V gene: TRBV28
J gene: TRBJ2-1
CDR3 DNA: TGTGCCAGCAGTTTGCCCACGTACAATGAGCAGTTCTTC
CDR3 protein: CASSLPTYNEQFF

D gene: -
clone size: -
V gene: TRBV6-1
J gene: TRBJ2-1
CDR3 DNA: TGTGCCAGCAGCCAGAGGGGTGGTAATGAGCAGTTCTTC
CDR3 protein: CASSQRGGNEQFF

D gene: TRBD2
clone size: -
V gene: TRBV4-2
J gene: TRBJ2-3
CDR3 DNA: TGTGCCAGCAGCCAAGGGGGAGCTAGCGGGGGGAGCACAGATACGCAGTATTTT
CDR3 protein: CASSQGGASGGSTDTQYF

D gene: -
clone size: -
V gene: TRBV10-3
J gene: TRBJ2-5
CDR3 DNA: TGTGCCATCAGCCAGGGGCCCCAAGAGACCCAGTACTTC
CDR3 protein: CAISQGPQETQYF

D gene: -
clone size: -
V gene: TRBV28
J gene: TRBJ1-6
CDR3 DNA: TGTGCCAGCAGATTATGGCTCAGGGATTCACCCCTCCACTTT
CDR3 protein: CASRLWLRDSPLHF

D gene: -
clone size: -
V gene: TRBV28
J gene: TRBJ1-2
CDR3 DNA: TGTGCCAGCAGTTCCGCCGGTCGCTCTGATGGAGGCTACACCTTC
CDR3 protein: CASSSAGRSDGGYTF

D gene: -
clone size: -
V gene: TRBV12-5
J gene: TRBJ1-1
CDR3 DNA: TGTGCTAGTGGTTTGAGGACACTGAACACTGAAGCTTTCTTT
CDR3 protein: CASGLRTLNTEAFF

D gene: -
clone size: -
V gene: TRBV5-8
J gene: TRBJ1-3
CDR3 DNA: TGTGCCAGCAGCTTGGTAGGGGCTGGAAACACCATATATTTT
CDR3 protein: CASSLVGAGNTIYF

D gene: -
clone size: -
V gene: TRBV5-1
J gene: TRBJ1-5
CDR3 DNA: TGCGCCAGCAGCTTGGACGGATATCAGCCCCAGCATTTT
CDR3 protein: CASSLDGYQPQHF

D gene: TRBD1
clone size: -
V gene: TRBV4-1
J gene: TRBJ1-3
CDR3 DNA: TGCGCCAGCAGCCATGTTGGTAGGGACAGGGGGGACACCATATATTTT
CDR3 protein: CASSHVGRDRGDTIYF

D gene: -
clone size: -
V gene: TRBV11-2
J gene: TRBJ2-3
CDR3 DNA: TGTGCCAGCAGCCCCTTCGTGGGGACAGATACGCAGTATTTT
CDR3 protein: CASSPFVGTDTQYF

D gene: -
clone size: -
V gene: TRBV15
J gene: TRBJ2-1
CDR3 DNA: TGTGCCACCAGCCGGTTGGAGGGGCAGGGTCGCAATGAGCAGTTCTTC
CDR3 protein: CATSRLEGQGRNEQFF

D gene: -
clone size: -
V gene: TRBV4-3
J gene: TRBJ2-3
CDR3 DNA: TGCGCCAGCAGCCAAGCGTGGACCATCACAGATACGCAGTATTTT
CDR3 protein: CASSQAWTITDTQYF

D gene: -
clone size: few
V gene: TRBV5-5
J gene: TRBJ1-1
CDR3 DNA: TGTGCCAGCAGCTGGGGGGGCACTGAAGCTTTCTTT
CDR3 protein: CASSWGGTEAFF

D gene: TRBD2
clone size: -
V gene: TRBV6-1
J gene: TRBJ2-1
CDR3 DNA: TGTGCCAGCAGTGAACTAGCGGGAGCTTACAATGAGCAGTTCTTC
CDR3 protein: CASSELAGAYNEQFF

D gene: -
clone size: -
V gene: TRBV4-3
J gene: TRBJ2-7
CDR3 DNA: TGCGCCAGCAGCCAGAATGTAAACGGGGACGACGAGCAGTACTTC
CDR3 protein: CASSQNVNGDDEQYF

D gene: -
clone size: once
V gene: TRBV7-9
J gene: TRBJ2-3
CDR3 DNA: TGTGCCAGCAGCTCCACAGGGGGGGCAGATACGCAGTATTTT
CDR3 protein: CASSSTGGADTQYF

D gene: -
clone size: once
V gene: TRBV7-8
J gene: TRBJ1-5
CDR3 DNA: TGTGCCAGCAGCCAAAGTACCAATCAGCCCCAGCATTTT
CDR3 protein: CASSQSTNQPQHF

D gene: -
clone size: -
V gene: TRBV18
J gene: TRBJ1-5
CDR3 DNA: TGTGCCAGCTCAGGGAATAGCAATCAGCCCCAGCATTTT
CDR3 protein: CASSGNSNQPQHF

D gene: -
clone size: -
V gene: TRBV11-2
J gene: TRBJ2-3
CDR3 DNA: TGTGCCAGCAGCTTTGTGGGTGGCGACTCGAACACAGATACGCAGTATTTT
CDR3 protein: CASSFVGGDSNTDTQYF

D gene: -
clone size: -
V gene: TRBV4-1
J gene: TRBJ1-1
CDR3 DNA: TGCGCCAGCAGCCAGGGATGGACAGCGAACACTGAAGCTTTCTTT
CDR3 protein: CASSQGWTANTEAFF

D gene: -
clone size: few
V gene: TRBV7-9
J gene: TRBJ1-1
CDR3 DNA: TGTGCCAGCAGCCTGCTACAAGAAGCTTTCTTT
CDR3 protein: CASSLLQEAFF

D gene: -
clone size: -
V gene: TRBV9
J gene: TRBJ2-7
CDR3 DNA: TGTGCCAGCAGCGTAGAGAGCGGGTACTCTTACGAGCAGTACTTC
CDR3 protein: CASSVESGYSYEQYF

D gene: -
clone size: few
V gene: TRBV30
J gene: TRBJ1-1
CDR3 DNA: TGTGCCTGGAGCTTGGCGGGCTCCCCGATAGCTTTCTTT
CDR3 protein: CAWSLAGSPIAFF

D gene: TRBD2
clone size: -
V gene: TRBV5-1
J gene: TRBJ2-4
CDR3 DNA: TGCGCCAGCAGCCGTGTCGGACTAGCCGACTCCAAAAACATTCAGTACTTC
CDR3 protein: CASSRVGLADSKNIQYF

D gene: -
clone size: few
V gene: TRBV4-2
J gene: TRBJ1-4
CDR3 DNA: TGTGCCAGCAGCCAAATAGACGGGGAGTGGGGTGAAAAACTGTTTTTT
CDR3 protein: CASSQIDGEWGEKLFF

D gene: TRBD1
clone size: -
V gene: TRBV4-1
J gene: TRBJ1-4
CDR3 DNA: TGCGCCAGCAGCCAAGGCCCACCAGGGACAGGAGATGAAAAACTGTTTTTT
CDR3 protein: CASSQGPPGTGDEKLFF

D gene: -
clone size: -
V gene: TRBV6-5
J gene: TRBJ2-1
CDR3 DNA: TGTGCCAGCAGTGCTCCGTCACCGGGTGAGCAGTTCTTC
CDR3 protein: CASSAPSPGEQFF

D gene: -
clone size: -
V gene: TRBV11-3
J gene: TRBJ2-1
CDR3 DNA: TGTGCCAGCAGCCTAAGTCGTAATGAGCAGTTCTTC
CDR3 protein: CASSLSRNEQFF

D gene: TRBD2
clone size: -
V gene: TRBV5-4
J gene: TRBJ2-2
CDR3 DNA: TGTGCCAGCAGCTCGAGGACTAGCGGGGGGGCCGGCTCGCCCGGGGAGCTGTTTTTT
CDR3 protein: CASSSRTSGGAGSPGELFF

D gene: TRBD2
clone size: -
V gene: TRBV15
J gene: TRBJ2-3
CDR3 DNA: TGTGCCACCAGCAGAGATATGGGGGTGGGGACTAGCTGGCCAGATACGCAGTATTTT
CDR3 protein: CATSRDMGVGTSWPDTQYF

D gene: TRBD2
clone size: -
V gene: TRBV9
J gene: TRBJ2-1
CDR3 DNA: TGTGCCAGCAGCTGGGGACTAGCGGGACCCTACAATGAGCAGTTCTTC
CDR3 protein: CASSWGLAGPYNEQFF

D gene: -
clone size: -
V gene: TRBV5-6
J gene: TRBJ2-3
CDR3 DNA: TGTGCCAGCAGCAGCTTTGCCACAGATACGCAGTATTTT
CDR3 protein: CASSSFATDTQYF